The 31 T cell receptor beta chains listed next were all sequenced from one sample in a study of blood T cell repertoires in COVID-19. Using immunoSEQ multiplex PCR, the repertoire was profiled, and TCRdb retains in-frame clones only, with some absent. The sample records 250,000 to 300,000 clones, roughly 85% being singletons. The source material was peripheral blood. These receptor sequences come from a woman younger than 30 with acute or convalescent COVID-19.

The CDR3 loop is CASSLTLAGVREQYF. CDR3 bases: TGCGCCAGCAGCTTGACTCTAGCGGGAGTCCGAGAGCAGTACTTC. This rearrangement joins TRBV5-1 to TRBJ2-7; 10 bases agree with TRBD2. This CDR3 is 15 amino acids long. Germline lookup yields CDR1 SGHRS and CDR2 YFSETQ. V lost 1 base, J lost 7 bases, and 8 bases stayed unmatched.

Here the CDR3 DNA reads TGCGCCAGCAGCCAAGAGCTCTCGACAGGGGGCCGGGGTGGCTACACCTTC. Amino acids: CASSQELSTGGRGGYTF. The chain joins TRBV4-3 to TRBJ1-2; 10 bases are a match to TRBD1. CDR3 length equals 17 residues. From germline, CDR1 is LGHNA and CDR2 YSLEER. The junction had 11 bases not matched to a gene; V was cut back by 0 bases and J by 7 bases.

The genes are TRBV30 and TRBJ2-1; 7 positions agree with TRBD2. Germline loops: CDR1 GTSNPN, CDR2 SVGIG (reference sequence). This CDR3 region has 13 residues. J was trimmed by 7 bases and V by 4 bases; bases with no gene match: 7. DNA for the CDR3: TGTGCCTGGACGGCGGGAGCGGGGAATGAGCAGTTCTTC. Translated, it gives CAWTAGAGNEQFF.

This rearrangement joins TRBV5-1 to TRBJ2-4; no definite D call. Germline CDR1 is SGHRS and CDR2 is YFSETQ. V was trimmed by 4 bases and J by 0 bases, leaving 11 bases between them. This CDR3 region has 15 residues. The CDR3 region has the DNA TGCGCCAGCAGCCCCCGACAATCAGCCAAAAACATTCAGTACTTC. The encoded protein is CASSPRQSAKNIQYF.

This sequence joins TRBV5-1 and TRBJ1-5; 7 bases fit TRBD1. Germline V CDR1 and CDR2: SGHRS, YFSETQ. The CDR3 has 14 amino acids. V was pared by 1 base and J by 5 bases, with 3 bases of the junction left unmatched. The CDR3 is CASSLRQGDQPQHF. As DNA, the CDR3 is TGCGCCAGCAGCTTGCGACAGGGCGATCAGCCCCAGCATTTT.

The chain is built from TRBV6-1 and TRBJ2-2; TRBD1 matches at 7 bases. The CDR3 spans 21 residues. J was trimmed by 5 bases and V by 2 bases; bases with no gene match: 23. Germline V lookup: CDR1 MNHNS, CDR2 SASEGT. The CDR3 DNA is TGTGCCAGCAGTGAATTCGTACGGGACAGTAACTTTCTACTTCGGACCGGGGAGCTGTTTTTT. It specifies CASSEFVRDSNFLLRTGELFF.

J is TRBJ2-7 and V is TRBV7-2, with a possible D match to TRBD2 (6 bases). The V and J ends lost 3 bases and 3 bases respectively, with 12 bases between them. This CDR3 comprises 14 residues. CDR1 is SGHTA and CDR2 is FQGNSA in the germline V gene. The CDR3 loop is CASSFGTGFYEQYF. The DNA for the CDR3 is TGTGCCAGCAGCTTCGGGACTGGGTTCTACGAGCAGTACTTC.

This clone was counted a few times. The J gene is TRBJ1-4, the V gene TRBV19, with 9 bases that match TRBD1. V shed 5 bases, J shed 5 bases, and the junction held 3 bases outside the gene matches. Germline loops: CDR1 LNHDA, CDR2 SQIVND (reference sequence). The CDR3 consists of 14 residues. The CDR3 DNA reads as TGTGCCAGTAGTTCGACAGGGGGGAATGAAAAACTGTTTTTT. Its protein is CASSSTGGNEKLFF.

This clone was seen a handful of times. The V gene is TRBV28, the J gene TRBJ1-3, with 10 bases identical to TRBD1. Germline CDR1 reads MDHEN; CDR2 reads SYDVKM. The V segment lost 7 bases and the J segment 4 bases; nucleotides outside the gene matches: 7. CDR3 length: 15 residues. This CDR3 is CASNRQGAGGNTIYF. The CDR3 DNA is TGTGCCAGCAACCGACAGGGGGCGGGGGGAAACACCATATATTTT.

The genes are TRBV18 and TRBJ2-3; D remains unclear. The CDR3 is 14 amino acids. The germline V gene encodes CDR1 KGHSH and CDR2 LQKENI. V lost 5 bases and J lost 0, with 9 bases in between. CDR3 protein: CASSFAASTDTQYF. The DNA of the CDR3 is TGTGCCAGCTCATTTGCAGCGAGCACAGATACGCAGTATTTT.

The chain uses TRBV7-9 and TRBJ2-3; 10 bases are a match to TRBD1. Germline assignment: CDR1 SEHNR and CDR2 FQNEAQ (reference sequence). The trim removed 3 bases at V and 4 bases at J, leaving 4 bases unmatched. The CDR3 extends over 15 amino acids. The CDR3 nucleotides read TGTGCCAGCAGCTTTGACAGGGGGCGGTCAGATACGCAGTATTTT. Protein product: CASSFDRGRSDTQYF.

This sequence joins TRBV10-2 and TRBJ2-3, with 10 nucleotides matching TRBD2. This CDR3 region has 18 residues. Germline values: CDR1 WSHSY, CDR2 SAAADI. V was clipped by 4 bases and J by 0 bases; unmatched bases: 10. The CDR3 DNA reads TGCGCCAGCAGTGTGCTAGCGGGAGTTGGGGCTAGCACAGATACGCAGTATTTT. The encoded protein is CASSVLAGVGASTDTQYF.

With regard to this clone: A junction boundary mismatches the germline segment, possibly from a read error. V usage is TRBV25-1 and J usage is TRBJ1-1, with unresolved D. The CDR3 is 11 amino acids. Germline V lookup: CDR1 MGHDK, CDR2 SYGVNS. CDR3 region: CASSELWQSYF. DNA for the CDR3: TGTGCCAGCAGTGAATTATGGCAGTCATACTTT.

This rearrangement joins TRBV6-5 to TRBJ2-2, with D possibly matching TRBD2 (5 bases). V was pared by 2 bases and J by 6 bases, with 13 bases between. CDR3 length: 15 residues. The V gene's germline CDR1 is MNHEY and CDR2 SVGAGI. This CDR3 is CASSYGLLSAGELFF. The CDR3 DNA reads as TGTGCCAGCAGTTACGGCCTGCTTAGCGCCGGGGAGCTGTTTTTT.

The chain carries TRBV5-4 and TRBJ2-6; D is possibly TRBD2 (7 bases). Germline V gene sequence: CDR1 SGHNT, CDR2 YYREEE (reference sequence). The CDR3 loop spans 19 amino acids. Trimming shortened V by 0 bases and J by 0 bases, and 16 bases separated the two germline ends. Written as DNA, the CDR3 is TGTGCCAGCAGCTTGGATCGCCCGGGGGGCACCTCTGGGGCCAACGTCCTGACTTTC. Translated: CASSLDRPGGTSGANVLTF.

This chain joins TRBV29-1 and TRBJ1-3; TRBD1 matches 11 bases. V was pared by 4 bases and J by 0 bases, with 2 bases of the junction left unmatched. Germline CDR1 and CDR2: SQVTM and ANQGSEA. The CDR3 totals 15 residues. The CDR3 DNA reads as TGCAGCGTTGCCGGGACAGGGGGCTCTGGAAACACCATATATTTT. Its protein is CSVAGTGGSGNTIYF.

V is TRBV4-3 and J is TRBJ2-3; 7 positions match TRBD2. Trimming at V came to 2 bases and at J to 6 bases, leaving 5 bases not matched to a gene. The V gene's germline CDR1 is LGHNA and CDR2 YSLEER. There are 14 residues in the CDR3. The CDR3 nucleotides read TGCGCCAGCAGCCAAATGGGGGGGAGCGATACGCAGTATTTT. This encodes CASSQMGGSDTQYF.

V usage is TRBV3-1 (or the pseudogene TRBV3-2) and J usage is TRBJ2-5; TRBD1 aligns across 12 bases. This CDR3 region has 17 residues. Trimming at V came to 4 bases and at J to 5 bases, leaving 11 bases not matched to a gene. The germline gives CDR1 LGHDT, CDR2 YNNKEL (reference sequence). CDR3: CASSRRLGQGAGETQYF. The DNA for the CDR3 is TGTGCCAGCAGCCGTCGATTGGGACAGGGGGCTGGGGAGACCCAGTACTTC.

The chain uses TRBV24-1 and TRBJ2-5; weak D call: TRBD2 (5 bases). CDR3 length: 15 amino acids. Germline V gene lookup returns CDR1 KGHDR and CDR2 SFDVKD. Trimming took 1 base from V and 5 from J, leaving 13 bases between them. Here the CDR3 reads CATSDFIAPLETQYF. In DNA, the CDR3 is TGTGCCACCAGTGATTTCATAGCGCCTCTGGAGACCCAGTACTTC.

V and J are TRBV4-3 and TRBJ2-5, with D perhaps matching TRBD1 (5 bases). V was clipped by 0 bases and J by 7 bases, with 15 bases between them. The CDR3 consists of 15 residues. The germline V gene encodes CDR1 LGHNA and CDR2 YSLEER. The CDR3 nucleotides read TGCGCCAGCAGCCAAGATTGGGGCAGGTGGGGGACCCAGTACTTC. Translation gives CASSQDWGRWGTQYF.

The chain employs TRBV7-2 and TRBJ2-3; TRBD2 might be the D (6 bases). There are 16 residues in the CDR3. The germline V and J ends were trimmed by 3 bases and 6 bases, with 19 bases remaining between them. Germline V CDR1 and CDR2: SGHTA, FQGNSA. The CDR3 bases are TGTGCCAGCAGCTTGGGTTTTAGCGGTTCGTGGGATACGCAGTATTTT. The encoded protein is CASSLGFSGSWDTQYF.

CDR3 region: CASSILGLAERDEQFF. The CDR3, as DNA: TGTGCCAGTAGTATTCTGGGACTAGCGGAGCGGGATGAGCAGTTCTTC. The V call is TRBV19, the J call TRBJ2-1; 11 bases are shared with TRBD2. Trimming removed 3 bases from V and 8 bases from J; junction bases left unmatched: 9. The CDR3 length is 16 residues. Germline CDR1 LNHDA, CDR2 SQIVND (reference sequence).

The chain combines TRBV2 with TRBJ1-5, with TRBD1 identical over 12 bases. Germline lookup yields CDR1 SNHLY and CDR2 FYNNEI. Germline trimming cut 2 bases from V and 2 bases from J; bases unmatched to any gene: 4. The CDR3 consists of 17 residues. CDR3 nucleotide sequence: TGTGCCAGCAGTGAACCGGGACAGGGGGCCCGCAATCAGCCCCAGCATTTT. Translating it yields CASSEPGQGARNQPQHF.

The J gene is TRBJ1-2, the V gene TRBV6-5, with 8 bases fitting TRBD1. CDR1 is MNHEY and CDR2 is SVGAGI in the germline V gene. Unmatched junction bases numbered 2, after V lost 0 bases and J lost 2 bases. The CDR3 extends over 15 amino acids. The CDR3 loop reads CASSYSQGANYGYTF. In DNA, the CDR3 is TGTGCCAGCAGTTACTCGCAGGGGGCGAACTATGGCTACACCTTC.

The V and J genes are TRBV14 and TRBJ2-4; 7 bases map to TRBD1. The V and J ends lost 4 bases and 3 bases, in that order; junction bases with no gene match: 6. The CDR3 contains 15 residues. The germline V gene encodes CDR1 SGHDN and CDR2 FVKESK. The CDR3: CASSPGQTFKNIQYF. In DNA, the CDR3 is TGTGCCAGCAGCCCGGGACAGACTTTCAAAAACATTCAGTACTTC.

The chain employs TRBV6-5 and TRBJ1-4; D unresolved. The ends were cut back, 0 bases at V and 5 bases at J, with 10 bases in the middle. CDR1 MNHEY and CDR2 SVGAGI come from the germline V gene. This CDR3 has 15 residues. CDR3 amino acids: CASSYSGGTNEKLFF. In DNA, the CDR3 is TGTGCCAGCAGTTACTCCGGCGGAACGAATGAAAAACTGTTTTTT.

The chain links TRBV5-5 to TRBJ2-7; D uncertain. Germline V gene sequence: CDR1 SGHKS, CDR2 YYEKEE (reference sequence). V lost 0 bases, J lost 4 bases, and 5 bases lay in between. The CDR3 spans 12 residues. CDR3 nucleotides: TGTGCCAGCAGCTTGGGACTTTACGAGCAGTACTTC. It translates to CASSLGLYEQYF.

This clone was counted once. This chain links TRBV30 with TRBJ1-2, with 7 bases aligning to TRBD1. The CDR3 totals 16 residues. V gave up 3 bases and J gave up 5 bases; unmatched junction bases: 15. Per the germline V gene, CDR1 is GTSNPN and CDR2 is SVGIG (reference sequence). CDR3 protein: CAWREIDRVWSYGYTF. As DNA, the CDR3 is TGTGCCTGGAGGGAAATAGACAGGGTTTGGTCTTATGGCTACACCTTC.

The chain combines TRBV10-3 with TRBJ2-7; D may be TRBD1 (6 bases). Germline assignment: CDR1 ENHRY and CDR2 SYGVKD. CDR3 length equals 13 residues. V gave up 4 bases and J gave up 2 bases, with 9 bases separating them. The CDR3 bases are TGTGCCATCAGTGGGACAGCTCCCTACGAGCAGTACTTC. Protein product: CAISGTAPYEQYF.

A word on this clone: This sample also contains other DNA sequences that code for the same CDR3. The rearrangement links TRBV28 to TRBJ1-2; D is possibly TRBD1 (5 bases). The germline V gene encodes CDR1 MDHEN and CDR2 SYDVKM. V was clipped by 3 bases and J by 2 bases, with 7 bases between them. The CDR3 covers 13 residues. CDR3 bases: TGTGCCAGCAGTTTTGGGGGGAACTATGGCTACACCTTC. Translating it yields CASSFGGNYGYTF.

The V and J genes are TRBV24-1 and TRBJ1-5, with TRBD1 matching over 7 bases. Germline values: CDR1 KGHDR, CDR2 SFDVKD. This CDR3 is 13 amino acids long. The V gene end was trimmed by 4 bases and the J gene end by 9 bases; junction bases not matched to a gene: 5. CDR3 DNA: TGTGCCACCAGTGACACCCGGACAGGGCCCCAGCATTTT. Protein sequence: CATSDTRTGPQHF.